This T cell receptor (beta chain) was found in a study of cytomegalovirus exposure and HLA in healthy donors (dated 2017 in TCRdb). Study-level background: According to an earlier analysis of several hundred of the donors, some 180 million T cells yielded 117 million unique TCR beta sequences and approximately 300 Gb of sequence data. Approximately 310 gigabases of sequencing data and tens of millions of unique TCR sequences were included in an early release covering 550 to 800 HLA-typed donors. The genetic ancestry cluster associated with self-reported Caucasian donors included 81% of the approximately 410 genotyped donors. The study aimed to test whether cataloging public T cell receptors could reveal signatures of past pathogen exposure. Using immunosequencing, the study profiled T cell repertoires from some 670 subjects and related those repertoires to cytomegalovirus serostatus. A separate validation cohort of over a hundred different subjects was used in addition to the roughly 720-subject first cohort. To predict cytomegalovirus infection status, the study brought together high-throughput TCR immunosequencing, statistical association of individual TCRs with disease status, and machine learning. A later analysis re-analyzed previously published TCR beta repertoires from approximately 670 donors and added high-resolution HLA genotyping to study TCR occurrence patterns. Rather than using new phenotypic data, the later analysis identified candidate immune exposures from TCR beta sequences and from how often those sequences occurred across donors. To decide whether each TCR beta V gene segment behaved as functional or pseudogenic, an earlier analysis of fewer than 750 of the donors relied on high-throughput TCR beta sequencing. Donor age, sex, ethnicity and CMV serostatus were compiled alongside the repertoire data. Genome-wide SNP genotypes for about 55% of the 666 donors were used in a later genetic analysis, which treated that subset as a discovery cohort. Every repertoire in the discovery cohort had been generated on one and the same sequencing platform. HLA typing included class I and class II loci at four-digit resolution. The number of typed donors differed by locus: 629-630 for A, B, C, DRB1 and DQB1; approximately 530 for DQA1; about 600 for DPA1; and around 490 for DPB1. Several DR-DQ haplotypes were handled as single units for association and clustering because linkage in the cohort was strong. Across approximately 400 genotyped donors of the cohort, an average of approximately 220,000 unique TCR beta nucleotide sequences per donor were sequenced, and around 20% of those sequences were non-productive.

The cohort consisted of approximately 670 healthy bone marrow donors. All cohort members were sampled while nominally healthy, although unrecorded immune exposures were likely present. The donor was CMV seropositive and belonged to the group of 250 to 350 seropositive cohort members. Each donor provided a peripheral blood sample, and peripheral blood mononuclear cells were used for TCR beta sequencing. Genomic DNA was extracted from the blood cell samples with the Qiagen DNeasy Blood Extraction Kit. As to this clone: The target of this receptor is not known. One base away there is no much larger clone; base qualities are not given.

Results and caveats for the whole study, not just this receptor: A further reported finding was that TCR beta sequences accurately predicted the HLA-A and HLA-B alleles for most subjects in the first cohort. A later analysis found that most CMV-associated TCR beta chains appeared HLA-restricted, with HLA associations seemingly driven largely by CMV exposure. In a later analysis, HLA-associated TCR beta chains showed more clonal expansion and lower generation probabilities than non-associated chains that were equally common. Most TCR sequences were seen in very few donors, while some public TCRs were found in many individuals. In a later genetic analysis, fewer N-insertions in productive TCRs were reported among donors in an Asian-associated ancestry cluster than the roughly 700-donor mean. The only immune exposure information available for the cohort was CMV serostatus. At a false discovery rate of 0.05, a later analysis linked fewer than 20,000 TCR beta sequences to specific HLA alleles. The sequencing pipeline was judged likely to have produced a cluster of highly shared sequence variants as a technical artifact. Broadly in line with IMGT annotations, most TCR beta V segments showed up in productive rearrangements about 87% or about 30% of the time in an earlier analysis of a few hundred of the donors. Because HLA typing was missing for some donors at each locus, association tests included only the typed subset. A few of the identified cytomegalovirus-associated TCR beta chains were confirmed in vitro to be specific for cytomegalovirus antigens. The cohort was sequenced for TCR beta chains only, and without alpha or paired-chain data the features that could be detected were limited. It was suggested by the authors that the approach could potentially be generalized to other disease states and immunological phenotypes. An association between a missense DCLRE1C variant and V-gene and J-gene trimming of TCR beta chains was found in a later genetic analysis and replicated in an independent cohort. Presence/absence analyses assumed roughly uniform sequencing depth across donors, an assumption that may not hold. Assigning TCR associations to individual alleles was difficult when HLA alleles, especially DR and DQ, strongly co-occurred. The earlier analysis of 587 of the donors excluded 15 to 20 rarely observed V segments, including chromosome 9 orphons, because counts were too low. According to a later analysis, TCR association rates differed among HLA loci, with DRB1 alleles showing the most associated TCRs and HLA-C alleles showing the fewest. A total of some 180 TCR beta chains were listed by the study as associated with cytomegalovirus. Cytomegalovirus status was reported to be diagnosed by the classifier with high specificity and sensitivity in both the original and validation cohorts. A later analysis reported that several top co-occurrence clusters appeared linked to parvovirus B19, influenza, CMV and Epstein-Barr virus. Correlated functional status among segregating V segments might be attributable to linkage disequilibrium, but an unknown experimental factor could not be ruled out.

The method was the immunoSEQ multiplex PCR assay. For the multiplex PCR, a mixture combining 60 forward primers for TCR Vbeta segments and 13 reverse primers for TCR Jbeta segments was used. Amplification of the CDR3 region of rearranged TCR beta genes was performed with a multiplex PCR assay on genomic DNA. Amplified TCR beta libraries were sequenced as 87-base-pair reads on the Illumina HiSeq System. On the authors' methods: A later analysis tallied some 79 million unique TCR beta chains across the 640 or so repertoires, and around 10 million of those chains were shared by two or more donors. To remove PCR and sequencing errors, raw reads were error-corrected and collapsed into unique sequences using a nearest-neighbor algorithm that merged closely related sequences. V, D and J gene segments were assigned by aligning CDR3 sequences to IMGT reference sequences. For a sequence to be retained, a match of at least six nucleotides to both a V gene segment and a J gene segment was required. A rearrangement was called productive if the CDR3 had no stop codons and remained in frame with V and J, and every other rearrangement was called non-productive. CDR3 was defined according to IMGT convention as the region running from the second conserved V-encoded cysteine to the conserved J-encoded phenylalanine. The earlier analysis of about 590 of the donors excluded sequences that lacked an unambiguous match to a single V gene segment. An earlier analysis of 500 to 700 of the donors classified V segments as functional when productive rearrangements were above 56.7% and as segregating when the standard deviation between donors was above 5%. A statistical classification framework was developed to diagnose cytomegalovirus status using the catalog of TCR beta chain sequences. V and J gene assignment, in a later analysis, came from comparing TCR nucleotide sequences with IMGT/GENE-DB human TR gene sequences. The TCRdist pipeline was used in a later analysis to assign CDR3 sequences and most-parsimonious VDJ recombination scenarios. In a later analysis, each TCR beta chain was defined by its CDR3 amino acid sequence together with its V-gene family, and reads lacking a unique V-gene family were excluded. In a later analysis, 500 to 700 highly shared, low-generation-probability nucleotide sequences were removed to address suspected cross-contamination and a sequencing artifact. For each public chain, a later analysis derived a clonal expansion index from normalized ranks of inferred template counts within each repertoire. In a later analysis, generation probabilities were computed using a VDJ recombination model fitted to out-of-frame rearrangements, and the results were checked against IGoR. A later analysis scored TCR-TCR, TCR-HLA and TCR-CMV co-occurrence with hypergeometric tests, applying a repertoire-size bias correction to TCR pairs. To estimate false discovery rates, a later analysis permuted the HLA or CMV assignments 20 times. In a later analysis, co-occurring TCRs were grouped using DBSCAN, and TCRdist sequence similarity was added for clustering within HLA-allele-positive subsets. Repertoires with fewer than 30,000 or more than 120,000 public chains, plus five repertoires with anomalous nucleotide sharing, were excluded from co-occurrence clustering. TCRdb's version of the immuneACCESS table is confined to in-frame rearrangements and falls short of the full clone set. An unresolved V gene accounts for under half of the shortfall where checked; the remainder is of unknown origin. V, J and clone size are those of that table, while D and trimming were read from the DNA. The sample data list some 110,000 clones, and about 72% of these were observed just once. The ten largest clones represent about 16% of the sample.

This receptor was identified in a man aged 50-60 years in good health and CMV-seropositive. Material: PBMCs.

The nucleotides read TGTGCCAGCAGCGGGCGTGACCGGACAGCAAGTAACTATGGCTACACCTTC. This sequence encodes CASSGRDRTASNYGYTF. Rearrangement joined TRBV2 to TRBJ1-2; tentative D gene TRBD1, with 6 bases matching. Trimming takes 6 bases from V and 1 base from J, and the germline ends sit 21 bases apart. The CDR3 goes from the cysteine to the phenylalanine over 17 residues. Only the CDR3 portion is preserved as DNA: 51 bases, with reading frame beginning at the first base. According to the germline V gene, CDR1 reads SNHLY and CDR2 reads FYNNEI.